These T cell receptor beta chains were read from a single sample in a study of patients and donors after allogeneic stem cell transplantation. TCRdb ran MiXCR on the RT-PCR reads and lists one entry per CDR3 protein. The sample records about 960,000 distinct CDR3 sequences, more than 15% being singletons. The sequencing input was blood, either unsorted or a sorted T cell fraction (not recorded which). Receptors originate from a human donor who was either an allogeneic HSCT recipient or a stem cell or donor lymphocyte infusion donor (not recorded which). It is not recorded whose cells these are; they may come from a transplant donor. CDR3s include the opening cysteine and the closing phenylalanine or tryptophan. A D gene is named only where the DNA matches it firmly. Clone sizes are given selectively: once, few, many, or a class where the clone is expanded.

.	TRBJ2-3	TRBV27	.	TGTGCCAGCAGTTTACAAGAGGGGTTGCCAGATACGCAGTATTTT	CASSLQEGLPDTQYF
once	TRBJ2-1	TRBV2	TRBD2	TGTGCCAGCAGTGTAGCGGGGGTGCACAATGAGCAGTTCTTC	CASSVAGVHNEQFF
many	TRBJ2-7	TRBV20-1	.	TGCAGTGCATGGCGGGACACAGCCTACGAGCAGTACTTC	CSAWRDTAYEQYF
.	TRBJ1-4	TRBV7-9	TRBD1	TGTGCCAGCAGCGCCGGACAGGGGGCGTATGAAAAACTGTTTTTT	CASSAGQGAYEKLFF
few	TRBJ2-1	TRBV7-6	TRBD1	TGTGCCAGCAGCTCCCCCCGGGACAGGGTGAAAGAGCAGTTCTTC	CASSSPRDRVKEQFF
few	TRBJ2-1	TRBV4-1	TRBD2	TGCGCCAGCAGCCCCTATCCGGGACTAGCGGGAGAGGGGCAGTTCTTC	CASSPYPGLAGEGQFF
.	TRBJ2-7	TRBV2	.	TGTGCCATTAACAGGGACTCCTACGAGCAGTACTTC	CAINRDSYEQYF
.	TRBJ2-3	TRBV4-1	TRBD2	TGCGCCAGCAGCCAAGACGGGGGGGGACTAGCGGGGTTACGGGATACGCAGTATTTT	CASSQDGGGLAGLRDTQYF
few	TRBJ2-4	TRBV27	TRBD2	TGTGCCAGCAGCCCGTGGAGCGGGAGGGCAAGGAAAAACATTCAGTACTTC	CASSPWSGRARKNIQYF
.	TRBJ2-3	TRBV21-1	.	TGTGCCAGCCCGAGCGGGGGACACACAGATACGCAGTATTTT	CASPSGGHTDTQYF
.	TRBJ2-7	TRBV25-1	TRBD1	TGTGCCAGCAGTGAGCAGGGGACAGGGGGCGGGCAGTACTTC	CASSEQGTGGGQYF
.	TRBJ2-7	TRBV5-4	.	TGTGCCAGCAGCTCGCCTTTAGCGGAGTCCTACGAGCAGTACTTC	CASSSPLAESYEQYF
.	TRBJ1-5	TRBV19	.	TGTGCCAGTCAAGGGGCCAATCAGCCCCAGCATTTT	CASQGANQPQHF
.	TRBJ1-1	TRBV29-1	TRBD1	TGCAGCGTTGCCGGACGTCTCGGACAGGGGGCGGACACTGAAGCTTTCTTT	CSVAGRLGQGADTEAFF
.	TRBJ2-3	TRBV3-1	TRBD2	TGTGCCAGCAGCTCGATTGGGCTAGCGGACACAGATACGCAGTATTTT	CASSSIGLADTDTQYF
.	TRBJ1-5	TRBV7-2	.	TGTGCCAGCAGCTTAGCTCCCCCCTATCAGCCCCAGCATTTT	CASSLAPPYQPQHF
many	TRBJ2-3	TRBV11-2	TRBD1	TGTGCCAGCAGCCTTCAGACAGGGTTCGCGGATACGCAGTATTTT	CASSLQTGFADTQYF
few	TRBJ2-7	TRBV29-1	TRBD2	TGCAGCGTTGCGGATCATGGGGCTCAAAGCGGGGCGAGCTCCTACGAGCAGTACTTC	CSVADHGAQSGASSYEQYF
few	TRBJ1-2	TRBV4-2	.	TGTGCCAGCGGCCATTCAGGGGCGGACTATGGCTACACCTTC	CASGHSGADYGYTF
many	TRBJ2-1	TRBV29-1	TRBD2	TGCAGCGTAGAGGGACTAGCGAACAATGAGCAGTTCTTC	CSVEGLANNEQFF
.	TRBJ2-1	TRBV2	TRBD1	TGTGCCAGCACCCCGGGGACAGGGGGATTCTTC	CASTPGTGGFF
.	TRBJ2-7	TRBV12-3/TRBV12-4	.	TGTGCCAGCAGCCGGGACCTATTAATATACGAGCAGTACTTC	CASSRDLLIYEQYF
.	TRBJ2-6	TRBV5-1	.	TGCGCCAGCAGTTTTACCTTCGGGACCTCTGGGGCCAACGTCCTGACTTTC	CASSFTFGTSGANVLTF
.	TRBJ2-7	TRBV3-1	TRBD2	TGTGCCAGCAGCCAAGTCGGCGGGGGCTCCTACGAGCAGTACTTC	CASSQVGGGSYEQYF
many	TRBJ2-1	TRBV5-1	.	TGCGCCAGCAGCGGGGGTACCTACAATGAGCAGTTCTTC	CASSGGTYNEQFF
many	TRBJ1-4	TRBV12-3/TRBV12-4	.	TGTGCCAGCAGTTTAAGGCGAGGGGGAGGAAAACTGTTTTTT	CASSLRRGGGKLFF
few	TRBJ2-6	TRBV6-5	TRBD1	TGTGCCAGCAGTTACTCGCGAGGACAGGGCTCTGGGGCCAACGTCCTGACTTTC	CASSYSRGQGSGANVLTF
.	TRBJ1-5	TRBV15	.	TGTGCCACCGGGAGGGAACTATATAGCAATCAGCCCCAGCATTTT	CATGRELYSNQPQHF
few	TRBJ2-1	TRBV12-3/TRBV12-4	.	TGTGCCAGCAGTTTGTGGGGCCCCCCCAATGAGCAGTTCTTC	CASSLWGPPNEQFF
many	TRBJ2-7	TRBV12-3/TRBV12-4	.	TGTGCCAGCAGTTTACAACTCTACGAGCAGTACTTC	CASSLQLYEQYF
many	TRBJ2-6	TRBV10-3	.	TGTGCCATCAGCGAGCCCAGGGGAAGCGCCGGCTCTGGGGCCAACGTCCTGACTTTC	CAISEPRGSAGSGANVLTF
many	TRBJ2-7	TRBV5-1	.	TGCGCCAGCAGCTCACGACTGGGGACCTACGAGCAGTACTTC	CASSSRLGTYEQYF
few	TRBJ1-1	TRBV2	.	TGTGCCAGCAGTGGGGGCTTTTTGAACACTGAAGCTTTCTTT	CASSGGFLNTEAFF
.	TRBJ2-7	TRBV7-9	.	TGTGCCAGCAGCTCCGGGGCGGGACAGCCTACTAACTACGAGCAGTACTTC	CASSSGAGQPTNYEQYF
.	TRBJ2-5	TRBV15	.	TGTGCCACCAGCAGAGTTTGGGAGGCCCCCTTTCAAGAGACCCAGTACTTC	CATSRVWEAPFQETQYF
few	TRBJ1-4	TRBV27	.	TGTGCCAGCGTGGGGGGCAGCGGACCCCGTTCGGACGAAAAACTGTTTTTT	CASVGGSGPRSDEKLFF
.	TRBJ2-3	TRBV12-5	.	TGTGCTAGTGCCATTCGCGGGATAATCACAGATACGCAGTATTTT	CASAIRGIITDTQYF
.	TRBJ2-7	TRBV4-1	.	TGCGCCAGCAGCCCCGATTTGGGGGGACTTCCCTACGAGCAGTACTTC	CASSPDLGGLPYEQYF
few	TRBJ2-5	TRBV5-6	.	TGTGCCAGCAGCCTGAGGACAGATATTCTGCGAGAGACCCAGTACTTC	CASSLRTDILRETQYF
many	TRBJ2-3	TRBV7-3	TRBD2	TGCGCCAGCAGCTTAACCAGCGGGAGTGGCACAGATACGCAGTATTTT	CASSLTSGSGTDTQYF
many	TRBJ1-1	TRBV12-3/TRBV12-4	TRBD1	TGTGCCAGCACCAAACACAGGGGGGGCCTCATGAACACTGAAGCTTTCTTT	CASTKHRGGLMNTEAFF
few	TRBJ2-2	TRBV15	.	TGTGCCACCAGCAGAAAACAGGGCCCCGGGGAGCTGTTTTTT	CATSRKQGPGELFF
few	TRBJ2-1	TRBV7-9	TRBD2	TGTGCCAGCAGTATTTTAACTAGCGGCCGCAATGAGCAGTTCTTC	CASSILTSGRNEQFF
.	TRBJ2-1	TRBV6-2/TRBV6-3	.	TGTGCCAGCAGTTTCGGGACGTATTACAATGAGCAGTTCTTC	CASSFGTYYNEQFF
few	TRBJ2-1	TRBV7-9	.	TGTGCCAGCAGCTTAGTCCCTGGGGTATTCAATGAGCAGTTCTTC	CASSLVPGVFNEQFF
few	TRBJ2-5	TRBV6-1	TRBD2	TGTGCCAGCAGTCGCCCGGGACTAGCGGCTCAAGAGACCCAGTACTTC	CASSRPGLAAQETQYF
.	TRBJ1-2	TRBV19	TRBD1	TGTGCCAGTAGTTACGCGGGGACAGGGTATGGCTACACCTTC	CASSYAGTGYGYTF
few	TRBJ1-1	TRBV5-1	TRBD1	TGCGCCAGCAGCCGCGGGACAGGGGGGAACACTGAAGCTTTCTTT	CASSRGTGGNTEAFF
few	TRBJ2-1	TRBV6-1	TRBD2	TGTGCCAGCAGCCGCAGCGGGAGGGGAGACAATGAGCAGTTCTTC	CASSRSGRGDNEQFF
few	TRBJ1-6	TRBV27	TRBD1	TGTGCCAGCAGTTTCCTGGGACAGGGGGCTGGGTCCTATAATTCACCCCTCCACTTT	CASSFLGQGAGSYNSPLHF
.	TRBJ2-5	TRBV7-6	.	TGTGCCAGCAGCTTAGTTTGGTCGGGGGAGACCCAGTACTTC	CASSLVWSGETQYF
.	TRBJ2-6	TRBV12-3/TRBV12-4	TRBD1	TGTGCCAGCAGTTTAGGACAGGGACGGGCGGGGGCCAACGTCCTGACTTTC	CASSLGQGRAGANVLTF
.	TRBJ1-5	TRBV4-1	.	TGCGCCAGCAGCCAGATCAATCTCGGCGGGGGACAACCCCAGCATTTT	CASSQINLGGGQPQHF
.	TRBJ2-2	TRBV4-1	.	TGCGCCAGCAGCCAAGCTGGCAGGCCTACCGGGGAGCTGTTTTTT	CASSQAGRPTGELFF
few	TRBJ2-1	TRBV7-7	TRBD1	TGTGCTAGCAGCTCGGACAGGGCTCATGAGCAGTTCTTC	CASSSDRAHEQFF
few	TRBJ2-6	TRBV27	TRBD1	TGTGCCAGCTCCTTGGGTCCCGGGACAGCATTCTCTGAGGCCAACGTCCTGACTTTC	CASSLGPGTAFSEANVLTF
few	TRBJ2-1	TRBV7-9	.	TGTGCCAGCAGCTTAAGGGGACCCCTACGGAGTAATGAGCAGTTCTTC	CASSLRGPLRSNEQFF